A single sample is the source of the 23 T cell receptor beta chains below, sequenced in a study of T cells in Graves' hyperthyroidism and ophthalmopathy. TCR beta CDR3 regions were amplified from RNA transcripts. In the first-round RT-PCR of the TCR CDR3, the HTBI primer set was used. TCRdb reprocessed the multiplex PCR reads via MiXCR and lists one record per CDR3 protein. The sample gives 750,000 to 950,000 distinct CDR3 sequences, 35% to 45% of which show up once; more than 7% is in the top ten. Sequencing was done on a sample of blood. The receptor set was obtained from a man in his late teens or twenties with Graves' hyperthyroidism.

This rearrangement joins TRBV9 to TRBJ2-2; 8 positions agree with TRBD2. V shed 4 bases, J shed 10 bases, and the junction held 6 bases outside the gene matches. The CDR3 spans 13 residues. The germline V gene has CDR1 SGDLS and CDR2 YYNGEE. The CDR3, as DNA: TGTGCCAGCAGCCGGGGGGGGGTTACGGAGCTGTTTTTT. It encodes CASSRGGVTELFF.

The genes are TRBV2 and TRBJ2-2, with D perhaps TRBD1 or TRBD2 (5 bases each). CDR3 length: 12 amino acids. Looked up from germline, CDR1 is SNHLY and CDR2 is FYNNEI. Deletions cut 8 bases from V and 6 bases from J, with 10 bases between. The CDR3 coding sequence is TGTGCCAGCGTGGGGCGGGCCGGGGAGCTGTTTTTT. As protein: CASVGRAGELFF.

The chain links TRBV15 to TRBJ2-2; a weak D match, TRBD1 (6 bases). The CDR3 has 16 residues. The V end lost 3 bases, the J end lost 3 bases, and 14 bases lay between the germline ends. Germline V gene lookup returns CDR1 LNHNV and CDR2 YYDKDF (reference sequence). CDR3 in amino acids: CATSSSDRFHTGELFF. The CDR3 DNA sequence: TGTGCCACCAGCAGCTCCGACAGGTTTCACACCGGGGAGCTGTTTTTT.

This clonotype was seen repeatedly, ten times or more. This chain joins TRBV29-1 and TRBJ2-2, with D possibly being TRBD2 (6 bases). This CDR3 has 14 amino acids. In germline, CDR1 is SQVTM, CDR2 ANQGSEA. Trimming shortened V by 5 bases and J by 4 bases, and 14 bases separated the two germline ends. CDR3 sequence: CSVWNSGTTGELFF. The CDR3 DNA is TGCAGCGTTTGGAATAGCGGCACCACCGGGGAGCTGTTTTTT.

This clonotype was found a few times. J is TRBJ1-4 and V is TRBV14; 7 nucleotides agree with TRBD1. Unmatched junction bases numbered 7, after V lost 1 base and J lost 8 bases. Germline V CDR1 and CDR2: SGHDN, FVKESK. This CDR3 is 15 amino acids long. The CDR3 reads CASSQGQQGYEKLFF. CDR3 nucleotide sequence: TGTGCCAGCAGCCAAGGACAACAGGGGTACGAAAAACTGTTTTTT.

This clonotype appeared a few times. This rearrangement joins TRBV20-1 to TRBJ2-7; a possible D gene is TRBD2 (6 bases). The CDR3 consists of 11 residues. Between the trimmed V and J ends, which lost 5 bases and 6 bases, there was a span of 11 bases. Germline V gene lookup returns CDR1 DFQATT and CDR2 SNEGSKA (reference sequence). Written as DNA, the CDR3 is TGCAGTGCTTCTATGGGGGGCGAGCAGTACTTC. Its protein product is CSASMGGEQYF.

This chain links TRBV15 with TRBJ1-1; 7 bases align to TRBD1. Per germline, CDR1 LNHNV and CDR2 YYDKDF (reference sequence). V gave up 4 bases and J gave up 11 bases; unmatched junction bases: 7. This CDR3 spans 12 amino acids. As DNA, the CDR3 is TGTGCCACCAGCAAGGGACAGCTCGGGGCTTTCTTT. Amino acids: CATSKGQLGAFF.

V usage is TRBV7-9 and J usage is TRBJ2-2; TRBD2 aligns across 13 bases. The CDR3 consists of 17 residues. After removal of 9 bases from V and 5 bases from J, the junction contained 12 bases not matched to a gene. Germline V gene sequence: CDR1 SEHNR, CDR2 FQNEAQ (reference sequence). The CDR3 region is CASEPYGLAGVTGELFF. The CDR3 region has the DNA TGTGCCAGTGAGCCCTATGGACTAGCGGGAGTAACCGGGGAGCTGTTTTTT.

This clonotype was counted many times. The chain employs TRBV2 and TRBJ1-3; D uncertain. This CDR3 comprises 15 residues. Germline values: CDR1 SNHLY, CDR2 FYNNEI. Trimming pared 1 base from V and 0 bases from J, leaving 7 bases between. CDR3 sequence reads: CASSEEYGSGNTIYF. For the CDR3, the DNA is TGTGCCAGCAGTGAAGAATACGGCTCTGGAAACACCATATATTTT.

In this sample, this clonotype turned up many times. This chain connects TRBV29-1 to TRBJ2-7; 9 bases map to TRBD1. CDR1 and CDR2 (germline): SQVTM, ANQGSEA. Trimming cost V 4 bases and J 3 bases; bases outside gene matches: 7. This CDR3 region has 14 residues. The CDR3, as DNA: TGCAGCGTTGGTGGGGCGGGACAGGGCTACGAGCAGTACTTC. This translates into CSVGGAGQGYEQYF.

Ten or more counts support this clonotype. The V and J genes are TRBV12-3 or TRBV12-4 and TRBJ1-2, with TRBD1 matching 8 bases. V gave up 3 bases and J gave up 4 bases; unmatched junction bases: 4. The CDR3 is 14 amino acids. CDR3 DNA: TGTGCCAGCAGTTTCACAGGACAGGGCTATGGCTACACCTTC. Its protein is CASSFTGQGYGYTF.

In regard to this clonotype: A much larger clone differs by one base, so this may be a read error. V is TRBV10-3 and J is TRBJ1-5, with D unresolved. Germline loops: CDR1 ENHRY, CDR2 SYGVKD. The CDR3 runs 11 residues. As DNA, the CDR3 is TGTGCCAGCAGTCAAAATCAGCCCCCGCATTTT. It translates to CASSQNQPPHF.

Worth noting for this clonotype: A single base separates this from a much larger clone, so it may be a read error. In DNA, the CDR3 is TGTGCCAGCGGCCTTCGGGAACAACCCATCGAAAAACTGTTTTTT. It specifies CASGLREQPIEKLFF. This sequence joins TRBV14 and TRBJ1-4, with D uncertain. Trimming took 8 bases from V and 8 from J, leaving 21 bases between them. This CDR3 has 15 amino acids. Germline V CDR1 and CDR2: SGHDN, FVKESK.

The chain couples TRBV19 to TRBJ2-5, with 7 bases aligning to TRBD2. This CDR3 is 15 amino acids long. The germline V gene has CDR1 LNHDA and CDR2 SQIVND (reference sequence). Losses at the gene ends were 2 bases for V and 5 bases for J; bases not matched to a gene: 8. The CDR3 DNA sequence: TGTGCCAGTAGTATACACCCAGCGGGGAGGGAGACCCAGTACTTC. It specifies CASSIHPAGRETQYF.

On this clonotype: This may be a read error: a much more frequent sequence differs by one nucleotide. J is TRBJ1-4 and V is TRBV20-1; a possible D gene is TRBD1 (5 bases). V was clipped by 0 bases and J by 7 bases, with 21 bases between them. Germline V gene lookup returns CDR1 DFQATT and CDR2 SNEGSKA (reference sequence). This CDR3 spans 17 amino acids. The DNA for the CDR3 is TGCAGTGCTAGAGATCCTCCTACTGACAGCATCCCTGAAAAACTGTTTTTT. Translated, it gives CSARDPPTDSIPEKLFF.

Only a few counts were recorded for this clonotype. This sequence joins TRBV20-1 and TRBJ2-7; D perhaps matches TRBD2 (6 bases). The CDR3 loop spans 12 amino acids. Per germline, CDR1 DFQATT and CDR2 SNEGSKA (reference sequence). V lost 6 bases, J lost 5 bases, and 14 bases lay in between. The CDR3 sequence: CSAPRGSNEQYF. As DNA, the CDR3 is TGCAGTGCGCCTCGGGGGAGCAACGAGCAGTACTTC.

This clonotype has a count of ten or more. CDR3 nucleotides: TGTGCCAGTAGTGGACAGACTGAAGCTTTCTTT. Amino acid sequence: CASSGQTEAFF. The V and J genes are TRBV19 and TRBJ1-1; D perhaps matches TRBD1 (6 bases). Germline CDR1 and CDR2: LNHDA and SQIVND (reference sequence). The CDR3 sequence is 11 residues long. Trimming removed 5 bases from V and 5 bases from J, with 6 bases in between.

This clonotype was seen only a few times. The chain recombines TRBV12-3 or TRBV12-4 with TRBJ2-5; TRBD2 aligns across 14 bases. The DNA end is more similar to TRBJ2-7, so the J call may be wrong. The CDR3 sequence is 16 residues long. CDR3 region: CASSYRTSGRIHEQYF. The CDR3, as DNA: TGTGCCAGCAGCTATAGGACTAGCGGGAGGATCCACGAGCAGTACTTC.

The chain is built from TRBV7-3 and TRBJ1-1; the match to TRBD1 covers 10 bases. Germline V CDR1 and CDR2: SGHTA, FQGTGA. CDR3 length equals 16 residues. V dropped 8 bases and J dropped 3; count of bases not matched to a gene: 12. As DNA, the CDR3 is TGTGCCAGCGCCCCCGGGACAGGGGTGCCCCACACTGAAGCTTTCTTT. This sequence encodes CASAPGTGVPHTEAFF.

This clonotype was seen many times. The chain employs TRBV10-3 and TRBJ1-4; D is undetermined. Per germline, CDR1 ENHRY and CDR2 SYGVKD. The ends were cut back, 2 bases at V and 5 bases at J, with 9 bases in the middle. CDR3 length equals 14 residues. In DNA, the CDR3 is TGTGCCATCAGTGAGACGGTTGGGAATGAAAAACTGTTTTTT. Translating it yields CAISETVGNEKLFF.

This clonotype appeared many times. This chain connects TRBV2 to TRBJ1-4; tentatively, D is TRBD1 (5 bases). Trimming left V 7 bases short and J 6 bases short, with 15 bases between. This CDR3 region has 14 residues. The germline gives CDR1 SNHLY, CDR2 FYNNEI. This chain's CDR3 is CASNEGVRDEKLFF. The DNA of the CDR3 is TGTGCCAGCAACGAAGGAGTCAGGGATGAAAAACTGTTTTTT. Full variable domain (remainder filled in from reference TRBV2 and TRBJ1-4): EPEVTQTPSHQVTQMGQEVILRCVPISNHLYFYWYRQILGQKVEFLVSFYNNEISEKSEIFDDQFSVERPDGSNFTLKIRSTKLEDSAMYFCASNEGVRDEKLFFGSGTQLSVL.

The CDR3 DNA reads TGTGCCACCAGCACTAAGGGGTCCTCTGCCTACGAGCAGTACTTC. It is translated as CATSTKGSSAYEQYF. The genes are TRBV15 and TRBJ2-7, with D tentatively TRBD1 (5 bases). Looked up from germline, CDR1 is LNHNV and CDR2 is YYDKDF (reference sequence). This CDR3 has 15 residues. Trimming took 4 bases from V and 2 from J, leaving 15 bases between them.

The chain joins TRBV29-1 to TRBJ2-3, with 8 positions matching TRBD1. Germline V lookup: CDR1 SQVTM, CDR2 ANQGSEA. CDR3 length: 14 residues. V shed 2 bases, J shed 0 bases, and the junction held 1 base outside the gene matches. CDR3 nucleotides: TGCAGCGTTGAAACAGGGGGAAGCACAGATACGCAGTATTTT. This gives the protein CSVETGGSTDTQYF.